Listed here are 28 T cell receptor beta chains from one sample, sequenced in a study of T cell responses to AZD1222 COVID-19 vaccine. Clones were read by immunoSEQ multiplex PCR, and TCRdb kept only the in-frame ones, dropping some. The sample shows over 85,000 clones, roughly 87% of them seen only once. The specimen comprised peripheral blood, sampled on day 0 of AZD1222 vaccination. All receptors come from an adult in good health.

The V and J genes are TRBV6-7 and TRBJ2-2, with D hard to call. TRBV6-7 is labeled an ORF, and its function is uncertain. Trimming cost V 0 bases and J 3 bases, with 14 bases left between them. CDR3 size: 17 residues. Here the CDR3 DNA reads TGTGCCAGCAGTTACTCCGACCGGCTAAGGGACACCGGGGAGCTGTTTTTT. This gives the protein CASSYSDRLRDTGELFF.

This rearrangement joins TRBV2 to TRBJ2-2; TRBD2 agrees at 7 bases. Germline CDR1 SNHLY, CDR2 FYNNEI. Unmatched junction bases numbered 13, after V lost 10 bases and J lost 5 bases. This CDR3 has 15 amino acids. Here the CDR3 DNA reads TGTGCCATCCCGGCGGGGGAAATGCGGACCGGGGAGCTGTTTTTT. Translating it yields CAIPAGEMRTGELFF. Variable domain in full (rest from reference TRBV2 and TRBJ2-2): EPEVTQTPSHQVTQMGQEVILRCVPISNHLYFYWYRQILGQKVEFLVSFYNNEISEKSEIFDDQFSVERPDGSNFTLKIRSTKLEDSAMYFCAIPAGEMRTGELFFGEGSRLTVL.

This chain links TRBV19 with TRBJ1-5; D may be TRBD1 (6 bases). The germline V gene encodes CDR1 LNHDA and CDR2 SQIVND (reference sequence). The CDR3 is 14 amino acids. V dropped 3 bases and J dropped 5 bases, with 11 bases sitting between them. The CDR3 DNA sequence: TGTGCCAGTAGTATTTCGGGGGGCGATCAGCCCCAGCATTTT. Its protein product is CASSISGGDQPQHF. Based on the CDR3 plus reference TRBV19 and TRBJ1-5, the full variable domain is DGGITQSPKYLFRKEGQNVTLSCEQNLNHDAMYWYRQDPGQGLRLIYYSQIVNDFQKGDIAEGYSVSREKKESFPLTVTSAQKNPTAFYLCASSISGGDQPQHFGDGTRLSIL.

The V call is TRBV6-5, the J call TRBJ2-7, with 7 bases that match TRBD1. Germline V gene data show CDR1 as MNHEY and CDR2 as SVGAGI. V gave up 7 bases and J gave up 2 bases; unmatched junction bases: 2. The CDR3 has 12 residues. This CDR3 is CASNTGAYEQYF. CDR3 DNA sequence: TGTGCCAGCAACACAGGGGCCTACGAGCAGTACTTC.

V gene TRBV25-1 combines with J gene TRBJ2-7; 10 bases align to TRBD1. Germline V gene sequence: CDR1 MGHDK, CDR2 SYGVNS. After removal of 4 bases from V and 2 bases from J, the junction contained 5 bases not matched to a gene. The CDR3 covers 15 residues. CDR3 residues: CASSVSGQGTYEQYF. In nucleotides, the CDR3 is TGTGCCAGCAGTGTTTCGGGACAGGGGACCTACGAGCAGTACTTC.

The rearrangement joins TRBV5-1 to TRBJ2-1, with TRBD2 identical over 7 bases. There are 13 residues in the CDR3. Trimming removed 3 bases from V and 5 bases from J; junction bases left unmatched: 2. Germline loops: CDR1 SGHRS, CDR2 YFSETQ. Here the CDR3 DNA reads TGCGCCAGCAGCTCGCGGGAGAACAATGAGCAGTTCTTC. It translates to CASSSRENNEQFF.

The rearrangement links TRBV29-1 to TRBJ1-1, with D tentatively TRBD1 (5 bases). Trimming stripped 3 bases from V and 0 bases from J, with 11 bases between. Per the germline V gene, CDR1 is SQVTM and CDR2 is ANQGSEA. The CDR3 extends over 14 amino acids. The CDR3, as DNA: TGCAGCGTTGAGGGCTCAGGGATGAACACTGAAGCTTTCTTT. Amino acid sequence: CSVEGSGMNTEAFF. Complete variable domain (other parts from reference TRBV29-1 and TRBJ1-1): SAVISQKPSRDICQRGTSLTIQCQVDSQVTMMFWYRQQPGQSLTLIATANQGSEATYESGFVIDKFPISRPNLTFSTLTVSNMSPEDSSIYLCSVEGSGMNTEAFFGQGTRLTVV.

This clone is a singleton in its sample. The chain combines TRBV28 with TRBJ1-5; 8 bases fit TRBD1. After removal of 10 bases from V and 5 bases from J, the junction contained 10 bases not matched to a gene. Germline CDR1 and CDR2: MDHEN and SYDVKM. CDR3 length: 14 amino acids. For the CDR3, the DNA is TGTGCCATCACTCCGTCAGGGGGCCATCAGCCCCAGCATTTT. As protein: CAITPSGGHQPQHF.

This clone was seen only once. The rearrangement joins TRBV5-6 to TRBJ2-7; D may be TRBD1 or TRBD2 (5 bases each). Germline V gene sequence: CDR1 SGHDT, CDR2 YYEEEE. The CDR3 extends over 13 amino acids. V lost 4 bases and J 2 bases, leaving 10 bases between the germline ends. This CDR3 reads CASSLLGPYEQYF. The CDR3 DNA follows: TGTGCCAGCAGCCTGCTGGGACCCTACGAGCAGTACTTC.

V and J are TRBV30 and TRBJ1-1, with D perhaps matching TRBD1 (5 bases). The V gene's germline CDR1 is GTSNPN and CDR2 SVGIG (reference sequence). This CDR3 has 12 residues. Trimming took 3 bases from V and 7 from J, leaving 12 bases between them. The CDR3 sequence: CAWSGGSSEAFF. The CDR3 DNA is TGTGCCTGGAGCGGGGGGTCTAGTGAAGCTTTCTTT.

This chain joins TRBV2 and TRBJ2-1; D ambiguous. V was cut by 6 bases and J by 10 bases, with 19 bases left in between. CDR1 is SNHLY and CDR2 is FYNNEI in the germline V gene. The CDR3 consists of 14 residues. The chain's CDR3 is CASSPPVRLDEQFF. CDR3 DNA sequence: TGTGCCAGCAGCCCCCCGGTACGGTTGGACGAGCAGTTCTTC.

This clone was counted once. CDR3: CASSPQGLNSNQPQHF. CDR3 nucleotide sequence: TGTGCCAGCTCACCACAGGGTCTGAATAGCAATCAGCCCCAGCATTTT. The chain joins TRBV18 to TRBJ1-5; the D is unclear. V was cut by 1 base and J by 0 bases, with 10 bases left in between. Germline V lookup: CDR1 KGHSH, CDR2 LQKENI. The CDR3 is made up of 16 amino acids.

DNA for the CDR3: TGTGCCAGCAGCACTGGCGGACCATCCTACGAGCAGTACTTC. It specifies CASSTGGPSYEQYF. The chain joins TRBV28 to TRBJ2-7; D unclear. Germline V gene lookup returns CDR1 MDHEN and CDR2 SYDVKM. V gave up 6 bases and J gave up 1 base, with 13 bases separating them. The CDR3 is made up of 14 amino acids.

The chain is built from TRBV18 and TRBJ1-6; tentative D call: TRBD1 (6 bases). CDR3 length: 16 amino acids. The V end was cut by 3 bases, the J end by 7 bases, with 16 bases between. Germline lookup yields CDR1 KGHSH and CDR2 LQKENI. Here the CDR3 reads CASSPAAGVRNSPLHF. CDR3 coding DNA: TGTGCCAGCTCACCGGCGGCAGGGGTGAGAAATTCACCCCTCCACTTT.

With regard to this clone: Other DNA sequences in this sample translate to the same CDR3. CDR3 amino acids: CASSLSGVSYNSPLHF. CDR3 coding DNA: TGTGCCAGCAGTTTGTCTGGGGTCTCCTATAATTCACCCCTCCACTTT. This rearrangement joins TRBV27 to TRBJ1-6; no firm D call. V was clipped by 3 bases and J by 0 bases, with 9 bases between them. The germline CDR1 and CDR2 sequences are MNHEY and SMNVEV (reference sequence). The CDR3 contains 16 residues.

The chain links TRBV2 to TRBJ2-1; 12 bases align to TRBD2. The V gene end was trimmed by 3 bases and the J gene end by 1 base; junction bases not matched to a gene: 7. The CDR3 loop spans 18 amino acids. Germline V gene lookup returns CDR1 SNHLY and CDR2 FYNNEI. The CDR3: CASSDELAGGGSYNEQFF. CDR3 nucleotide sequence: TGTGCCAGCAGTGACGAACTAGCGGGAGGAGGGTCCTACAATGAGCAGTTCTTC. The full variable domain, its missing parts supplied by reference TRBV2 and TRBJ2-1, is EPEVTQTPSHQVTQMGQEVILRCVPISNHLYFYWYRQILGQKVEFLVSFYNNEISEKSEIFDDQFSVERPDGSNFTLKIRSTKLEDSAMYFCASSDELAGGGSYNEQFFGPGTRLTVL.

The chain couples TRBV6-5 to TRBJ1-6; D call uncertain. Germline V gene lookup returns CDR1 MNHEY and CDR2 SVGAGI. The CDR3 is 15 residues long. Trimming took 10 bases from V and 0 from J, leaving 13 bases between them. The CDR3 nucleotides read TGTGCCACCCAGGAAAGGAGCTCCTATAATTCACCCCTCCACTTT. Translated, it gives CATQERSSYNSPLHF.

The V call is TRBV12-3 or TRBV12-4, the J call TRBJ1-1; maybe TRBD1 (5 bases). V lost 3 bases, J lost 11 bases, and 16 bases lay in between. The CDR3 extends over 13 amino acids. The CDR3 reads CASSFARDAEAFF. CDR3 coding DNA: TGTGCCAGCAGTTTCGCCCGGGACGCGGAGGCTTTCTTT.

The chain is built from TRBV7-8 and TRBJ2-1, with 11 bases identical to TRBD1. Germline lookup yields CDR1 SGHVS and CDR2 FQNEAQ. The V segment lost 5 bases and the J segment 3 bases; nucleotides outside the gene matches: 6. This CDR3 comprises 16 residues. The CDR3 nucleotides read TGTGCCAGCAGCAACCCCGGGACAGGGGGCTACAATGAGCAGTTCTTC. Translated, it gives CASSNPGTGGYNEQFF.

The chain combines TRBV27 with TRBJ2-7; a possible D gene is TRBD1 (6 bases). The CDR3 spans 14 residues. Trimming removed 5 bases from V and 0 bases from J, with 11 bases in between. Germline V lookup: CDR1 MNHEY, CDR2 SMNVEV (reference sequence). CDR3 region: CASSRGQSSYEQYF. CDR3 coding DNA: TGTGCCAGCAGTCGAGGACAGAGCTCCTACGAGCAGTACTTC.

The CDR3 DNA reads as TGTGCCAGCAGCACCGGGGGAAACTCTGGAAACACCATATATTTT. It translates to CASSTGGNSGNTIYF. The chain employs TRBV7-8 and TRBJ1-3; D might be TRBD1 (5 bases). Germline V gene lookup returns CDR1 SGHVS and CDR2 FQNEAQ. V gave up 5 bases and J gave up 0 bases, with 11 bases separating them. CDR3 size: 15 residues.

J is TRBJ2-1 and V is TRBV11-3, with D perhaps matching TRBD1 (6 bases). Germline CDR1 reads SGHNT; CDR2 reads YENEEA. V lost 6 bases and J 3 bases, leaving 12 bases between the germline ends. The CDR3 runs 14 residues. The CDR3 spells CASSRQARYNEQFF. The CDR3 DNA reads TGTGCCAGCAGTAGACAGGCCCGCTACAATGAGCAGTTCTTC.

The chain joins TRBV28 to TRBJ1-5; maybe TRBD1 (6 bases). Trimming left V 7 bases short and J 2 bases short, with 24 bases between. The CDR3 covers 18 residues. From germline, CDR1 is MDHEN and CDR2 SYDVKM. Here the CDR3 reads CASMLVGGARLGNQPQHF. The CDR3 DNA follows: TGTGCCAGCATGCTAGTAGGGGGGGCGAGGCTTGGCAATCAGCCCCAGCATTTT.

The chain joins TRBV7-6 to TRBJ2-3, with 7 nucleotides matching TRBD2. CDR3 size: 15 residues. Germline V gene data show CDR1 as SGHVS and CDR2 as FNYEAQ. The trim removed 8 bases at V and 4 bases at J, leaving 12 bases unmatched. In nucleotides, the CDR3 is TGTGCCAGCTCCGCTTGGGCGGGAGAAGCAGATACGCAGTATTTT. This codes for CASSAWAGEADTQYF.

The V gene is TRBV6-4, the J gene TRBJ1-6; weak D call: TRBD1 (5 bases). The V and J ends lost 6 bases and 7 bases respectively, with 16 bases between them. The CDR3 contains 15 residues. Germline CDR1 MRHNA, CDR2 SNTAGT. The CDR3 protein is CASRMVGQGNSPLHF. The CDR3 DNA reads as TGTGCCAGCAGAATGGTCGGGCAGGGAAATTCACCCCTCCACTTT.

DNA of the CDR3: TGTGCCACCGGACACAGGGAGAACACCGGGGAGCTGTTTTTT. As protein: CATGHRENTGELFF. V gene TRBV15 combines with J gene TRBJ2-2; perhaps TRBD1 as D (6 bases). From germline, CDR1 is LNHNV and CDR2 YYDKDF (reference sequence). This CDR3 is built from 14 residues. V was pared by 8 bases and J by 1 base, with 11 bases between.

This rearrangement joins TRBV19 to TRBJ1-5; tentative D call: TRBD1 (6 bases). Germline V gene lookup returns CDR1 LNHDA and CDR2 SQIVND (reference sequence). The V end lost 5 bases, the J end lost 1 base, and 12 bases lay between the germline ends. This CDR3 comprises 15 residues. This chain's CDR3 is CASSLPQGSNQPQHF. The CDR3 DNA reads TGTGCCAGTAGTCTACCCCAGGGGAGCAATCAGCCCCAGCATTTT. Filled out from reference TRBV19 and TRBJ1-5, the complete variable domain reads DGGITQSPKYLFRKEGQNVTLSCEQNLNHDAMYWYRQDPGQGLRLIYYSQIVNDFQKGDIAEGYSVSREKKESFPLTVTSAQKNPTAFYLCASSLPQGSNQPQHFGDGTRLSIL.

The V and J genes are TRBV3-1 (or the pseudogene TRBV3-2) and TRBJ1-3; D ambiguous. Trimming took off 1 base at V and 4 bases at J, with 14 bases between the two ends. The CDR3 contains 16 residues. Germline V gene data show CDR1 as LGHDT and CDR2 as YNNKEL (reference sequence). CDR3 protein: CASSQVGINGGNTIYF. CDR3 nucleotides: TGTGCCAGCAGCCAAGTTGGGATCAATGGAGGAAACACCATATATTTT.